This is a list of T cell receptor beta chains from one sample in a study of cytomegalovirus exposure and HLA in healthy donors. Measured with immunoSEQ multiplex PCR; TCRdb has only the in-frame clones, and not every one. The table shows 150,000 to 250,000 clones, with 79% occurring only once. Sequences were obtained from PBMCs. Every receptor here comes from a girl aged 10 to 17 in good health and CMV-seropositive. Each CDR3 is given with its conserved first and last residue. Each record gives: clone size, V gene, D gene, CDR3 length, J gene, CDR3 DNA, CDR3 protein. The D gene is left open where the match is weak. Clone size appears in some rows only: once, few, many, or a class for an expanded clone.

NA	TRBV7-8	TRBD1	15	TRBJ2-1	TGTGCCAGCAGCTTAGCAGGACAGGGGGGCAATGAGCAGTTCTTC	CASSLAGQGGNEQFF
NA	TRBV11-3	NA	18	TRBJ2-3	TGTGCCAGCAGCTTCAACGCTGGGGGCCTAGGGGGCACAGATACGCAGTATTTT	CASSFNAGGLGGTDTQYF
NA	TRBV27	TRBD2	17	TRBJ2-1	TGTGCCAGCAGTCGGGGGACTAGCGGGAGCTCCTACAATGAGCAGTTCTTC	CASSRGTSGSSYNEQFF
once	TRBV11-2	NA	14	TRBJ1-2	TGTGCCAGCACCCTAAGCCTAGGGGGCTATGGCTACACCTTC	CASTLSLGGYGYTF
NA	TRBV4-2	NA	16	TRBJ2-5	TGTGCCAGCAGCCAGGGCCCGGGACTCGACCAAGAGACCCAGTACTTC	CASSQGPGLDQETQYF
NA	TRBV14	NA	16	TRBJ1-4	TGTGCCAGCAGCCAAGTGTCGTATGCAACTAATGAAAAACTGTTTTTT	CASSQVSYATNEKLFF
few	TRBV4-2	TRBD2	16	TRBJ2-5	TGTGCCAGCAGCCAAGATCGAGGTAGCGGGGGTGAGACCCAGTACTTC	CASSQDRGSGGETQYF
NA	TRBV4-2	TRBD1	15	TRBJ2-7	TGTGCCAGCAGCCCAGTCGGGACAGCTAGCTACGAGCAGTACTTC	CASSPVGTASYEQYF
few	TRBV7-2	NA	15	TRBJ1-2	TGTGCCAGCAGCCGGGGGGGACCCCAGGGCTATGGCTACACCTTC	CASSRGGPQGYGYTF
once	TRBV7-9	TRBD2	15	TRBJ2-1	TGTGCCAGCAGCTTAAGACTAGCGGGGGGCGATGAGCAGTTCTTC	CASSLRLAGGDEQFF
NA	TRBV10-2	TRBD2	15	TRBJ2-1	TGCGCCAGCAGCGACGCCGCGGGGGGCTACAATGAGCAGTTCTTC	CASSDAAGGYNEQFF
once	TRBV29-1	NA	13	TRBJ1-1	TGCAGCGTTGAAGGGGTTCTCGGGGCTGAAGCTTTCTTT	CSVEGVLGAEAFF
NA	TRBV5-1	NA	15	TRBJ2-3	TGCGCCAGCAGCTTGGAGGACAGAGACACAGATACGCAGTATTTT	CASSLEDRDTDTQYF
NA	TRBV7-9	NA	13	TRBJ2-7	TGTGCCAGCAGCTTAGTTTCCGGGTACGAGCAGTACTTC	CASSLVSGYEQYF
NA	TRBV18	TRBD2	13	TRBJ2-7	TGTGCCAGCTCACCTGGGACTAGCTACGAGCAGTACTTC	CASSPGTSYEQYF
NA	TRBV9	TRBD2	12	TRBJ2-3	TGTGCCAGCAGCGCCGAGCGGGGTACGCAGTATTTT	CASSAERGTQYF
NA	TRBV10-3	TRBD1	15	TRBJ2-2	TGTGCCATCAGTTGGGGACAGGGAGATACCGGGGAGCTGTTTTTT	CAISWGQGDTGELFF
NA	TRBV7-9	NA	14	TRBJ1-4	TGTGCCAGCAGCCTCAGGGGCGTCAATGAAAAACTGTTTTTT	CASSLRGVNEKLFF
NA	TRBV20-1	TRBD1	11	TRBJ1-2	TGCAGTGCTAGAGCAGGGGGCGCCGACACCTTC	CSARAGGADTF
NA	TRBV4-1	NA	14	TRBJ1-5	TGCGCCAGCAGCCAGAAACAGGGAGGGCAGCCCCAGCATTTT	CASSQKQGGQPQHF
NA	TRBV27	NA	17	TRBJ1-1	TGTGCCAGCCGCCACCTACAGGGAACGGACATGAACACTGAAGCTTTCTTT	CASRHLQGTDMNTEAFF
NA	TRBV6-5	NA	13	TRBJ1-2	TGTGCCAGCAGTTACAGGGGGGGCTATGGCTACACCTTC	CASSYRGGYGYTF
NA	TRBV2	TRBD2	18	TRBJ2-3	TGTGCCAGCAGGTCCCCCAGCGGGGGGTTCCCTAGCACAGATACGCAGTATTTT	CASRSPSGGFPSTDTQYF
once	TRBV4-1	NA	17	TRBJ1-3	TGCGCCAGCAGCCAACCCCCCGGAGGGGTCTCTGGAAACACCATATATTTT	CASSQPPGGVSGNTIYF
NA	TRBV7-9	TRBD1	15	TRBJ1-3	TGTGCCAGCAGCACGGACAGGGCCTCTGGAAACACCATATATTTT	CASSTDRASGNTIYF
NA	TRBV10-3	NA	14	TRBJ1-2	TGTGCCATCAGTGAGTCACAGAGCTCCTATGGCTACACCTTC	CAISESQSSYGYTF
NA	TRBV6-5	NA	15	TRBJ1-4	TGTGCCAGCAGCGCTTCTGGCAGTCGCAATGAAAAACTGTTTTTT	CASSASGSRNEKLFF
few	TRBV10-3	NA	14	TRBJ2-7	TGTGCCACCACCTCACGCGGAGAAGCTTACGAGCAGTACTTC	CATTSRGEAYEQYF
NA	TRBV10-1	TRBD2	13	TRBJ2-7	TGCGCCAGCGGGACTAGCGGGGGCTACGAGCAGTACTTC	CASGTSGGYEQYF
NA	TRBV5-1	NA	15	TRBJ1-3	TGCGCCAGCAGCTTGGTACGGGGCTCTGGAAACACCATATATTTT	CASSLVRGSGNTIYF
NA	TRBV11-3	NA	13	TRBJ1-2	TGTGCCAGCAGCCATCCGAGTGGCGGTGGCTACACCTTC	CASSHPSGGGYTF
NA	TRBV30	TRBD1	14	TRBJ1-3	TGTGCCAGACGGACAGGGGAAGCTGGAAACACCATATATTTT	CARRTGEAGNTIYF
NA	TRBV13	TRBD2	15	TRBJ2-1	TGTGCCAGCAGCTTAGAAACGGGGGGGGGAATTGAGCAGTTCTTC	CASSLETGGGIEQFF
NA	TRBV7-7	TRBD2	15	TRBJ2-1	TGTGCCAGCAGCTTAGGAGCGGGGGAATACAATGAGCAGTTCTTC	CASSLGAGEYNEQFF
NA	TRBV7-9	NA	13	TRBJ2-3	TGTGCCAGCATCCCCAGGGGCAGAGATACGCAGTATTTT	CASIPRGRDTQYF
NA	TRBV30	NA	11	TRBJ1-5	TGTGCCTGGGGGGGGGCTGGGGCCCAGCATTTT	CAWGGAGAQHF
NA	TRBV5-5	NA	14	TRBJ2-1	TGTGCCAGCAGCTTGGCACGCGGTATCGGAGAGCAGTTCTTC	CASSLARGIGEQFF
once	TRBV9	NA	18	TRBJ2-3	TGTGCCAGCAGCGTAGGATGGGGCGAACAACTGGGCACAGATACGCAGTATTTT	CASSVGWGEQLGTDTQYF
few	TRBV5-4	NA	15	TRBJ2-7	TGTGCCAGCAGCTCGGACGGAGGGGGCGTATACGAGCAGTACTTC	CASSSDGGGVYEQYF
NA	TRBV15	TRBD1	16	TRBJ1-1	TGTGCCACCAGCAGAGGGGACAGGGGGGCGCACACTGAAGCTTTCTTT	CATSRGDRGAHTEAFF
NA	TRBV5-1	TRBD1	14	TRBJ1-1	TGCGCCAGCAGCGTGGGACAGATGAACACTGAAGCTTTCTTT	CASSVGQMNTEAFF
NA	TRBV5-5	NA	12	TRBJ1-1	TGTGCCAGCAGTTCAGGGAACACTGAAGCTTTCTTT	CASSSGNTEAFF
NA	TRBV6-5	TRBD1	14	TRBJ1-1	TGTGCCAGCAGTTACGGACAGGGAGGAACTGAAGCTTTCTTT	CASSYGQGGTEAFF
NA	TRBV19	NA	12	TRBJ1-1	TGTGCCAGTAGAAGGGGTTACACTGAAGCTTTCTTT	CASRRGYTEAFF
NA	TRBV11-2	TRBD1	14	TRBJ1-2	TGTGCCAGCAGCTTAATTCCGGGACAGATTGGCTACACCTTC	CASSLIPGQIGYTF
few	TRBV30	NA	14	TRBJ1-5	TGTGCCTGGAGTGTACTCCTCGGGAATCAGCCCCAGCATTTT	CAWSVLLGNQPQHF
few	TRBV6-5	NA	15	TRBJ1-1	TGTGCCACCAGGCAGGGGCGTTTGATGAACACTGAAGCTTTCTTT	CATRQGRLMNTEAFF
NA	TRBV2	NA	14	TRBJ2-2	TGTGCCAGCAGTAGGGAGGGGGGGACCGGGGAGCTGTTTTTT	CASSREGGTGELFF
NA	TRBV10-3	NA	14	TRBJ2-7	TGTGCCATCAGACCTCGACAGGTGTACTACGAGCAGTACTTC	CAIRPRQVYYEQYF
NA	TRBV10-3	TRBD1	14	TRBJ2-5	TGTGCCATCAGGGGGACAGGGGGCGAGGAGACCCAGTACTTC	CAIRGTGGEETQYF
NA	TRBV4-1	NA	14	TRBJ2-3	TGCGCCAGCAGCTCGGGCGGGGTGGGCGAGACGCAGTATTTT	CASSSGGVGETQYF
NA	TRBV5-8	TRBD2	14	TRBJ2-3	TGTGCCAGCAGCTTTCGGGGGGGCACAGATACGCAGTATTTT	CASSFRGGTDTQYF
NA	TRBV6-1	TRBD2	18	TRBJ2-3	TGTGCCAGCAGTGAAAGGACTCGGTCCGGGGGGGCGATAGATACGCAGTATTTT	CASSERTRSGGAIDTQYF
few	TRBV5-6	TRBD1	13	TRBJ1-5	TGTGCCAGCAGCCGACAGGGGGCTGAGCCCCAGCATTTT	CASSRQGAEPQHF
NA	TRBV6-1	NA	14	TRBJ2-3	TGTGCCAGCCTTGACGGGACTAGCACAGATACGCAGTATTTT	CASLDGTSTDTQYF
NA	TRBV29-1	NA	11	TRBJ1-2	TGCAGCGTTGACAGGGGTGAGGGCTACACCTTC	CSVDRGEGYTF
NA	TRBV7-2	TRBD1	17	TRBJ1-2	TGTGCCAGCAGCTTAACTGGACAGGGCCGGACTAGCTATGGCTACACCTTC	CASSLTGQGRTSYGYTF